The 14 T cell receptor beta chains in this list originate from one sample, sequenced in a study of vaccination and CD4 T cells after COVID-19. Their antigen targets remain unknown. The Oncomine TCR Beta short-read assay sequenced DNA from cultured CD4+ T cells. TCRdb reprocessed the PCR reads with MiXCR, giving one entry per CDR3 protein. Of about 11,000 distinct CDR3 sequences in the sample, around three fifths are singletons; the top ten hold 26%. The treatment here: roughly 11-day PBMC culture with coronavirus spike peptide pools or control peptides (ViraFEST assay). This material consisted of CD4+ T cells from blood, cultured in vitro, taken before SARS-CoV-2 vaccination. The receptors stem from a human donor who had recovered from COVID-19.

The chain has TRBV7-8 and TRBJ1-2; possibly TRBD1 for D (6 bases). In germline, CDR1 is SGHVS, CDR2 FQNEAQ. This CDR3 spans 16 amino acids. The germline V and J ends were trimmed by 1 base and 6 bases, with 18 bases remaining between them. CDR3: CASSLGRRRGANGYTF. The CDR3 DNA sequence: TGTGCCAGCAGCTTAGGTCGCCGCAGGGGCGCAAATGGCTACACCTTC.

The chain is built from TRBV24-1 and TRBJ2-1; TRBD1 might be the D (5 bases). Germline-derived CDR1 and CDR2 are KGHDR and SFDVKD. V was pared by 0 bases and J by 6 bases, with 29 bases between. The CDR3 consists of 21 residues. CDR3 sequence reads: CATSDLAFPHSRAGRGNEQFF. The CDR3 DNA follows: TGTGCCACCAGTGATTTGGCCTTCCCACATTCTAGGGCAGGTAGGGGCAATGAGCAGTTCTTC.

The V call is TRBV15, the J call TRBJ1-2; no clear D. The CDR3 has 18 amino acids. Trimming stripped 1 base from V and 5 bases from J, with 23 bases between. Germline V gives CDR1 LNHNV, CDR2 YYDKDF (reference sequence). CDR3 amino acids: CATSRAVSGQSNLYGYTF. CDR3 DNA: TGTGCCACCAGCAGAGCGGTTTCGGGCCAAAGCAACTTATATGGCTACACCTTC.

This clonotype turned up a few times. The chain uses TRBV27 and TRBJ2-5, with 11 bases lining up with TRBD2. Germline assignment: CDR1 MNHEY and CDR2 SMNVEV (reference sequence). V trimming: 5 bases; J trimming: 4 bases; junction bases outside the gene matches: 12. The length of the CDR3 is 17 residues. CDR3 residues: CASSHSFSGRARETQYF. DNA for the CDR3: TGTGCCAGCAGTCACTCCTTTAGCGGGAGGGCGCGAGAGACCCAGTACTTC.

V and J are TRBV2 and TRBJ2-2; 9 bases agree with TRBD2. Trimming took 6 bases from V and 5 from J; bases not matched to a gene: 10. Germline CDR1 and CDR2: SNHLY and FYNNEI. This CDR3 has 16 residues. CDR3 loop: CASRFYSGRRTGELFF. The CDR3 DNA is TGTGCCAGCAGGTTCTATAGCGGGAGACGGACCGGGGAGCTGTTTTTT.

This clonotype appeared once. This chain connects TRBV6-1 to TRBJ2-7; 7 positions match TRBD1. CDR3 length equals 15 residues. The germline V gene has CDR1 MNHNS and CDR2 SASEGT. V shed 6 bases and J 4 bases; nucleotides not matched to a gene: 12. The CDR3 spells CASSAGQDAQYEQYF. The CDR3 nucleotides read TGTGCCAGCAGCGCTGGACAGGACGCTCAATACGAGCAGTACTTC.

This rearrangement joins TRBV7-9 to TRBJ2-7, with D possibly called TRBD1 or TRBD2 (6 bases each). Germline assignment: CDR1 SEHNR and CDR2 FQNEAQ (reference sequence). The length of the CDR3 is 15 residues. V was shortened by 5 bases and J by 2 bases, with 16 bases between the two germline ends. This CDR3 reads CASSTTGGTTYEQYF. CDR3 nucleotides: TGTGCCAGCAGCACCACGGGCGGGACAACCTACGAGCAGTACTTC.

This clonotype was picked up a small number of times. V usage is TRBV19 and J usage is TRBJ1-1, with D uncertain. CDR1 and CDR2 (germline): LNHDA, SQIVND (reference sequence). Trimming took 10 bases from V and 1 from J, leaving 19 bases between them. This CDR3 comprises 15 residues. The CDR3 is CATRIRPSGNTEAFF. The CDR3 DNA is TGTGCCACTCGAATCCGACCGAGCGGGAACACTGAAGCTTTCTTT.

This chain connects TRBV7-6 to TRBJ2-5; D could derive from TRBD1 or TRBD2 (6 bases each). Trimming left V 0 bases short and J 5 bases short, with 22 bases between. Germline CDR1 is SGHVS and CDR2 is FNYEAQ. This CDR3 is 18 amino acids long. The CDR3 region is CASSLAGGRAGAEETQYF. In DNA form, the CDR3 reads TGTGCCAGCAGCTTAGCGGGGGGCAGGGCTGGGGCGGAGGAGACCCAGTACTTC.

The CDR3 sequence: CASRDANQPQHF. The DNA of the CDR3 is TGTGCCAGCAGGGACGCTAATCAGCCCCAGCATTTT. V and J are TRBV28 and TRBJ1-5; D is uncertain. The CDR3 runs to 12 residues. Deletions cut 6 bases from V and 4 bases from J, with 7 bases between. The V gene's germline CDR1 is MDHEN and CDR2 SYDVKM.

The chain joins TRBV7-9 to TRBJ2-2; 11 nucleotides line up with TRBD2. The V and J ends lost 1 base and 6 bases, in that order; junction bases with no gene match: 10. The CDR3 is 18 amino acids. Per the germline V gene, CDR1 is SEHNR and CDR2 is FQNEAQ (reference sequence). In DNA, the CDR3 is TGTGCCAGCAGCTTAGGAGCTAGCGGGAGGAAGTTCGCCGGGGAGCTGTTTTTT. It is translated as CASSLGASGRKFAGELFF.

The gene calls are TRBV6-2 or TRBV6-3 and TRBJ2-1, with 8 positions matching TRBD2. V trimming: 5 bases; J trimming: 0 bases; junction bases outside the gene matches: 6. CDR3 length equals 16 residues. The V gene's germline CDR1 is MNHEY and CDR2 SVGEGT. CDR3 protein: CASSKAGASSYNEQFF. CDR3 coding DNA: TGTGCCAGCAGTAAAGCGGGAGCAAGCTCCTACAATGAGCAGTTCTTC.

The gene calls are TRBV27 and TRBJ2-7, with 8 bases that match TRBD2. V shed 5 bases and J 0 bases; nucleotides not matched to a gene: 3. Germline V gene data show CDR1 as MNHEY and CDR2 as SMNVEV (reference sequence). The CDR3 has 14 amino acids. CDR3 sequence: CASSRLANSYEQYF. The CDR3, as DNA: TGTGCCAGCAGTCGACTAGCGAACTCCTACGAGCAGTACTTC.

As to this clonotype: With a much larger clone just one base away, this may be a read error. Lacking the conserved final phenylalanine or tryptophan, this CDR3 likely reflects a read error. The J gene is TRBJ1-5, the V gene TRBV2; no clear D. The CDR3 spans 15 residues. V shed 6 bases and J shed 2 bases, with 14 bases lying between them. CDR1 and CDR2 (germline): SNHLY, FYNNEI. The CDR3 loop is CASSRDLGGNQPQHL. Here the CDR3 DNA reads TGTGCCAGCAGCCGCGACCTTGGAGGCAATCAGCCCCAGCATCTT.